The 19 T cell receptor beta chains in this list originate from one sample, sequenced in a study of a mutant IDH1 vaccine in newly diagnosed glioma. Their antigens are not known. Only in-frame clones appear in the TCRdb table, and some are missing; sequencing was by immunoSEQ multiplex PCR. The table shows approximately 45,000 clones, with roughly 92% occurring only once. Regarding time point: week 35, safety follow-up. Mutant IDH1 20-mer peptide, at 300 ug, made up each vaccine dose, with topical imiquimod. Sequencing used PBMCs, obtained from a glioma patient whose treatment included an IDH1 peptide vaccine. The receptors originated from a man aged 50 to 59 with glioma.

The chain carries TRBV4-3 and TRBJ1-2; the D gene is possibly TRBD1 (5 bases). Trimming stripped 4 bases from V and 8 bases from J, with 20 bases between. This CDR3 is 15 amino acids long. From germline, CDR1 is LGHNA and CDR2 YSLEER. In DNA, the CDR3 is TGCGCCAGCAGCCGCAACGGGGCCAGCCGGAGGGGCTACACCTTC. Amino acids: CASSRNGASRRGYTF.

This chain's CDR3 is CASSKKVWVDKNIQYF. For the CDR3, the DNA is TGTGCCAGCAGCAAAAAAGTGTGGGTAGACAAAAACATTCAGTACTTC. The chain recombines TRBV21-1 with TRBJ2-4. TRBV21-1 is a pseudogene. The CDR3 is 16 amino acids.

This chain links TRBV4-3 with TRBJ2-5; possible D gene TRBD2, 5 bases. Per germline, CDR1 LGHNA and CDR2 YSLEER. This CDR3 spans 16 amino acids. The V and J ends lost 3 bases and 4 bases respectively, with 18 bases between them. Here the CDR3 reads CASSQNWTPSGETQYF. For the CDR3, the DNA is TGCGCCAGCAGCCAGAACTGGACTCCATCAGGAGAGACCCAGTACTTC.

As DNA, the CDR3 is TGTGCCAGCAGCTCCCTAGGCGAGACCCAGTACTTC. It is translated as CASSSLGETQYF. The chain links TRBV5-6 to TRBJ2-5; D gene unclear. Germline V gene lookup returns CDR1 SGHDT and CDR2 YYEEEE. The CDR3 covers 12 residues. V lost 3 bases and J 5 bases, leaving 8 bases between the germline ends.

The chain recombines TRBV18 with TRBJ1-2; possibly TRBD1 for D (5 bases). The V end lost 2 bases, the J end lost 0 bases, and 13 bases lay between the germline ends. There are 16 residues in the CDR3. Germline values: CDR1 KGHSH, CDR2 LQKENI. As DNA, the CDR3 is TGTGCCAGCTCACCAAGTACAGGCAGCGCTAACTATGGCTACACCTTC. It codes for CASSPSTGSANYGYTF.

This sequence joins TRBV5-4 and TRBJ2-1; D is unresolved. V was trimmed by 4 bases and J by 3 bases, leaving 11 bases between them. The CDR3 consists of 14 residues. Germline V gene data show CDR1 as SGHNT and CDR2 as YYREEE (reference sequence). CDR3 nucleotides: TGTGCCAGCAGCCGGGTGGGCTACTACAATGAGCAGTTCTTC. Translated: CASSRVGYYNEQFF.

The CDR3 DNA is TGTGCCAGCAGCTTAGCGGGGGGGCCCGGGGATGAGCAGTTCTTC. Protein sequence: CASSLAGGPGDEQFF. This chain links TRBV7-6 with TRBJ2-1; D may be TRBD2 (7 bases). V shed 0 bases and J shed 8 bases, with 14 bases lying between them. Germline CDR1 is SGHVS and CDR2 is FNYEAQ. This CDR3 is built from 15 residues.

CDR3 sequence (DNA): TGTGCCAGCAGTTTATGGAACACTGAAGCTTTCTTT. Its translation: CASSLWNTEAFF. The chain combines TRBV28 with TRBJ1-1; D gene unclear. The germline CDR1 and CDR2 sequences are MDHEN and SYDVKM. The CDR3 runs 12 residues. Trimming cost V 0 bases and J 1 base, with 0 bases left between them.

The chain uses TRBV4-3 and TRBJ2-3; D gene unclear. V gave up 4 bases and J gave up 5 bases, with 10 bases separating them. Per the germline V gene, CDR1 is LGHNA and CDR2 is YSLEER. This CDR3 has 13 amino acids. CDR3 nucleotides: TGCGCCAGCAGCCCCCTTAGTGGAGATACGCAGTATTTT. Amino acid sequence: CASSPLSGDTQYF.

The gene calls are TRBV2 and TRBJ2-7; maybe TRBD1 (6 bases). The CDR3 totals 15 residues. Germline-derived CDR1 and CDR2 are SNHLY and FYNNEI. Trimming cost V 2 bases and J 6 bases, with 17 bases left between them. In nucleotides, the CDR3 is TGTGCCAGCAGTGAAATTCGGACAGTGAGTTCCGAGCAGTACTTC. Translation: CASSEIRTVSSEQYF. Variable domain in full (rest from reference TRBV2 and TRBJ2-7): EPEVTQTPSHQVTQMGQEVILRCVPISNHLYFYWYRQILGQKVEFLVSFYNNEISEKSEIFDDQFSVERPDGSNFTLKIRSTKLEDSAMYFCASSEIRTVSSEQYFGPGTRLTVT.

The chain recombines TRBV2 with TRBJ1-4; no clear D gene. Trimming removed 6 bases from V and 8 bases from J, with 13 bases in between. The length of the CDR3 is 13 residues. Germline lookup yields CDR1 SNHLY and CDR2 FYNNEI. Written as DNA, the CDR3 is TGTGCCAGCAGGCTCGGGATGCGGGAAAAACTGTTTTTT. Protein: CASRLGMREKLFF.

The V gene is TRBV5-1, the J gene TRBJ2-1, with TRBD2 matching 10 bases. The CDR3 runs to 18 residues. Per germline, CDR1 SGHRS and CDR2 YFSETQ. V shed 4 bases, J shed 0 bases, and the junction held 10 bases outside the gene matches. For the CDR3, the DNA is TGCGCCAGCAGCAATCCGGGACTAGCGTCGAGCTCCTACAATGAGCAGTTCTTC. This gives the protein CASSNPGLASSSYNEQFF.

J is TRBJ2-5 and V is TRBV11-1; D is ambiguous. Per the germline V gene, CDR1 is SGHAT and CDR2 is FQDESV (reference sequence). The germline V and J ends were trimmed by 8 bases and 4 bases, with 11 bases remaining between them. This CDR3 spans 12 amino acids. Here the CDR3 reads CASSRSRETQYF. CDR3 nucleotides: TGTGCCAGCTCCCGTTCGAGAGAGACCCAGTACTTC. The full variable domain, in which reference TRBV11-1 and TRBJ2-5 provide the parts outside the CDR3, is EAEVAQSPRYKITEKSQAVAFWCDPISGHATLYWYRQILGQGPELLVQFQDESVVDDSQLPKDRFSAERLKGVDSTLKIQPAELGDSAMYLCASSRSRETQYFGPGTRLLVL.

This chain links TRBV5-1 with TRBJ2-2; D is possibly TRBD1 (6 bases). Germline lookup yields CDR1 SGHRS and CDR2 YFSETQ. The CDR3 is made up of 15 amino acids. Trimming pared 2 bases from V and 7 bases from J, leaving 15 bases between. The CDR3 region is CASSFQGSGGGELFF. For the CDR3, the DNA is TGCGCCAGCAGCTTTCAGGGGTCCGGCGGCGGGGAGCTGTTTTTT.

The V gene is TRBV9, the J gene TRBJ2-7, with 8 bases matching TRBD1. This CDR3 has 13 residues. V was pared by 4 bases and J by 3 bases, with 3 bases of the junction left unmatched. Germline CDR1 SGDLS, CDR2 YYNGEE. The CDR3 region is CASSIGTGYEQYF. DNA of the CDR3: TGTGCCAGCAGCATCGGGACAGGCTACGAGCAGTACTTC.

The chain carries TRBV7-9 and TRBJ2-7, with a weak D call TRBD2 (5 bases). Per germline, CDR1 SEHNR and CDR2 FQNEAQ (reference sequence). The germline V and J ends were trimmed by 0 bases and 3 bases, with 6 bases remaining between them. This CDR3 is built from 13 residues. DNA for the CDR3: TGTGCCAGCAGCTTAGCAGAGGGCTACGAGCAGTACTTC. It codes for CASSLAEGYEQYF.

The count of this clone is one. V gene TRBV5-4 combines with J gene TRBJ2-2; D call uncertain. Germline V CDR1 and CDR2: SGHNT, YYREEE (reference sequence). The CDR3 spans 15 residues. Deletions cut 1 base from V and 4 bases from J, with 11 bases between. The DNA for the CDR3 is TGTGCCAGCAGCTTGAGCCGGAGTAGCACCGGGGAGCTGTTTTTT. Amino acids: CASSLSRSSTGELFF.

The CDR3 is CASSPGLGDYEQYF. CDR3 nucleotide sequence: TGTGCCAGCAGTCCGGGACTAGGGGACTACGAGCAGTACTTC. The chain recombines TRBV27 with TRBJ2-7, with 8 bases matching TRBD2. The CDR3 is 14 amino acids. Per the germline V gene, CDR1 is MNHEY and CDR2 is SMNVEV (reference sequence). Trimming took 5 bases from V and 3 from J; bases not matched to a gene: 6.

The rearrangement links TRBV27 to TRBJ1-1; D is uncertain. V lost 3 bases and J 2 bases, leaving 13 bases between the germline ends. Germline V gene data show CDR1 as MNHEY and CDR2 as SMNVEV (reference sequence). The CDR3 length is 15 residues. The CDR3: CASSFGPDTNTEAFF. The CDR3 nucleotides read TGTGCCAGCAGTTTCGGACCCGACACAAACACTGAAGCTTTCTTT.